The entry below gives a single TCR beta chain sequence along with its context. The specificity of this receptor is unknown. Base qualities were left out, and no much larger clone turns up one base away. The data belong to a study of tumor-infiltrating lymphocytes in localized non-small cell lung cancer (dated by TCRdb to about 2021). For the study in its entirety: The cohort included patients whose samples were collected after neoadjuvant chemotherapy, as well as both smokers and never-smokers and several histologies. Each patient provided resected tumor tissue plus uninvolved lung tissue from the same patient, with the uninvolved lung tissue described as non-adjacent to the tumor. Flow cytometry, multiplex immunofluorescence, RNA-seq, exome sequencing and proteomics were applied to the same patients as TCR sequencing, which was one of several integrated assays. In total, the ICON cohort was made up of about 150 surgical patients who had localized non-small cell lung cancer and whose tumors were resected. A total of about 55 patients were part of the paired comparison of immunoSEQ T-cell fraction between tumor and uninvolved lung.

V loses 6 bases, J loses 0 bases, and the germline ends lie 9 bases apart. Reading from cysteine to phenylalanine, the CDR3 counts 14 amino acids. Left in the record is the CDR3 DNA by itself, 42 bases read in frame from the first base. The germline V gene provides CDR1 MGHRA and CDR2 YSYEKL. The T-cell fraction in tumor and uninvolved lung tissue was provided by TCR sequencing with the immunoSEQ assay. In the original analysis: In the survival analysis, patients were divided into a high T-cell fraction group (upper tertile) and a low T-cell fraction group (lower two tertiles), and the two groups were compared using a log-rank test. Paired tumor versus uninvolved lung differences in T-cell fraction were tested with a signed-rank test. Not all clones reach the TCRdb copy of this immuneACCESS table, which keeps in-frame sequences only. Checked studies attribute under half of the gap to unresolved V genes and leave the rest unexplained. V and J calls and clone size are given by that table; D and trimming were obtained from the DNA. Across this sample there are some 6,600 clones, with just under 75% seen only once. In total, the top ten clones hold more than 10% of the sample.

The paper's findings and limits, for the study overall: Different pieces of the same tissue were used for different assays, so technical variation could not be separated from intratumor heterogeneity. Recurrence-free survival showed no association with tumor T-cell fraction measured by TCR sequencing (p = 0.61). The TCR-derived T-cell fraction showed no difference between the flow cytometry-defined immunotypes IM1 (good prognosis) and IM2 (poor prognosis). Assay coverage varied across patients depending on available tissue quantity, so only a subset of the cohort had TCR sequencing. In line with immunofluorescence CD3 counts, TCRbeta sequencing supported higher T cell infiltration in tumors compared with uninvolved lung tissue.

ICON enrollment began in 2016, and the last patient was enrolled in the second half of 2018. A subcohort of around 77 patients provided fresh tumor and matched uninvolved tissue for in-depth immune analyses, with TCR sequencing among those analyses. No cell sorting was done, and TCR sequencing was instead run on DNA isolated from bulk tissue. The TCR was taken from a human donor with non-small cell lung cancer. The sequence joins TRBV4-1 to TRBJ1-5, with a tentative D gene TRBD1 over 5 matching bases. Sequenced material: lung tumor tissue. CDR3 reads: CASSYGHSNQPQHF. The DNA sequence is TGCGCCAGCAGTTATGGACATAGCAATCAGCCCCAGCATTTT.